This passage covers 16 T cell receptor beta chains from one sample sequenced in a study of response to subunit inactivated influenza vaccine. TCRdb called the RT-PCR reads again in MiXCR, with one record for every CDR3 protein. This table holds hundreds of thousands of distinct CDR3 sequences, roughly 12% found once. The sequences come from PBMCs from blood, collected on the day of vaccination. The receptors were sampled from a man aged 50-60 years who received an inactivated influenza vaccine.

The chain links TRBV10-3 to TRBJ1-4; 7 positions agree with TRBD1. The germline V gene has CDR1 ENHRY and CDR2 SYGVKD. J was trimmed by 3 bases and V by 6 bases; bases with no gene match: 10. The CDR3 spans 16 residues. The CDR3 loop is CAISEGGTVANEKLFF. The CDR3 nucleotides read TGTGCCATCAGCGAGGGTGGGACAGTGGCTAATGAAAAACTGTTTTTT.

This clonotype was counted a few times. The gene calls are TRBV5-1 and TRBJ2-1; no clear D gene. Trimming left V 4 bases short and J 9 bases short, with 14 bases between. Per the germline V gene, CDR1 is SGHRS and CDR2 is YFSETQ. The CDR3 length is 13 residues. The CDR3 DNA sequence: TGCGCCAGCAGCCCAAACCCAATGGGTGAGCAGTTCTTC. Translating it yields CASSPNPMGEQFF.

The count of this clonotype is one. The rearrangement joins TRBV27 to TRBJ2-7, with D maybe TRBD1 (6 bases). The CDR3 runs to 15 residues. Germline V gives CDR1 MNHEY, CDR2 SMNVEV (reference sequence). The germline V and J ends were trimmed by 3 bases and 2 bases, with 14 bases remaining between them. CDR3 amino acids: CASSFRDTGAYEQYF. CDR3 sequence (DNA): TGTGCCAGCAGTTTCCGGGACACAGGCGCCTACGAGCAGTACTTC.

This rearrangement joins TRBV7-9 to TRBJ2-3; the match to TRBD2 covers 9 bases. The length of the CDR3 is 14 residues. Germline V gene lookup returns CDR1 SEHNR and CDR2 FQNEAQ (reference sequence). Unmatched junction bases numbered 3, after V lost 6 bases and J lost 2 bases. CDR3 in DNA: TGTGCCAGCAGGAGCGGGAGGTCCACAGATACGCAGTATTTT. Its protein product is CASRSGRSTDTQYF.

This clonotype was seen more than once but under ten times. This chain connects TRBV18 to TRBJ2-3; D ambiguous. From germline, CDR1 is KGHSH and CDR2 LQKENI. The CDR3 has 14 residues. V was pared by 4 bases and J by 6 bases, with 14 bases between. CDR3 amino acids: CASSLTSYYDTQYF. CDR3 DNA sequence: TGTGCCAGCTCACTCACCTCTTACTATGATACGCAGTATTTT. Filled out from reference TRBV18 and TRBJ2-3, the complete variable domain reads NAGVMQNPRHLVRRRGQEARLRCSPMKGHSHVYWYRQLPEEGLKFMVYLQKENIIDESGMPKERFSAEFPKEGPSILRIQQVVRGDSAAYFCASSLTSYYDTQYFGPGTRLTVL.

In its sample, this clonotype was seen many times. This chain joins TRBV7-2 and TRBJ2-7; 12 positions agree with TRBD2. CDR3 length equals 18 residues. The germline gives CDR1 SGHTA, CDR2 FQGNSA. V gave up 0 bases and J gave up 4 bases; unmatched junction bases: 10. CDR3 loop: CASSLATSGGPPIYEQYF. CDR3 in DNA: TGTGCCAGCAGCTTAGCGACTAGCGGGGGCCCTCCCATATACGAGCAGTACTTC.

The chain joins TRBV5-1 to TRBJ1-1; 8 positions agree with TRBD1. The CDR3 loop spans 15 amino acids. V lost 4 bases to trimming and J lost 5 bases; unmatched junction nucleotides: 10. Per the germline V gene, CDR1 is SGHRS and CDR2 is YFSETQ. CDR3 bases: TGCGCCAGCAGCCAACCAGACAGACAGGGGACTGAAGCTTTCTTT. Translated, it gives CASSQPDRQGTEAFF.

The chain joins TRBV19 to TRBJ2-4; D ambiguous. The V end was cut by 5 bases, the J end by 2 bases, with 16 bases between. This CDR3 has 16 amino acids. CDR1 is LNHDA, CDR2 SQIVND, per germline (reference sequence). The DNA for the CDR3 is TGTGCCAGTAGTGTCGTAGAAATTACCCCCAAAAACATTCAGTACTTC. This encodes CASSVVEITPKNIQYF.

This chain joins TRBV11-2 and TRBJ2-5; D uncertain. The CDR3 is 13 amino acids. Trimming removed 7 bases from V and 0 bases from J, with 9 bases in between. Germline V gene data show CDR1 as SGHAT and CDR2 as FQNNGV. Here the CDR3 reads CASNNGDQETQYF. The DNA for the CDR3 is TGTGCCAGCAACAACGGAGACCAAGAGACCCAGTACTTC.

The chain has TRBV7-9 and TRBJ2-2, with 8 bases matching TRBD1. The CDR3 consists of 16 residues. Germline V lookup: CDR1 SEHNR, CDR2 FQNEAQ (reference sequence). V was pared by 4 bases and J by 1 base, with 5 bases of the junction left unmatched. CDR3 sequence reads: CASSSTGVRNTGELFF. Here the CDR3 DNA reads TGTGCCAGCAGCTCGACAGGGGTTCGGAACACCGGGGAGCTGTTTTTT.

This clonotype came up many times. This chain joins TRBV5-1 and TRBJ2-5; 7 nucleotides align to TRBD1. Germline loops: CDR1 SGHRS, CDR2 YFSETQ. Trimming cost V 3 bases and J 9 bases; bases outside gene matches: 11. CDR3 length: 14 residues. The CDR3: CASSSGQSQGAQYF. The CDR3 DNA reads TGCGCCAGCAGCTCGGGACAGTCTCAAGGGGCCCAGTACTTC.

This clonotype is labeled medium-sized. This chain connects TRBV28 to TRBJ2-2; 11 nucleotides align to TRBD2. The length of the CDR3 is 15 residues. With V trimmed by 3 bases and J by 5 bases, 2 bases remained unmatched. The germline gives CDR1 MDHEN, CDR2 SYDVKM. The CDR3 sequence: CASSFWTSGTGELFF. As DNA, the CDR3 is TGTGCCAGCAGTTTTTGGACTAGCGGGACCGGGGAGCTGTTTTTT. The full variable domain, completed using reference TRBV28 and TRBJ2-2, is DVKVTQSSRYLVKRTGEKVFLECVQDMDHENMFWYRQDPGLGLRLIYFSYDVKMKEKGDIPEGYSVSREKKERFSLILESASTNQTSMYLCASSFWTSGTGELFFGEGSRLTVL.

This clonotype has more than one count but fewer than ten. The genes are TRBV7-2 and TRBJ2-5; 9 bases fit TRBD2. Germline CDR1 is SGHTA and CDR2 is FQGNSA. After removal of 4 bases from V and 5 bases from J, the junction contained 8 bases not matched to a gene. This CDR3 spans 15 amino acids. The CDR3 bases are TGTGCCAGCAGCTACAGCGCGGGGGGGTACGAGACCCAGTACTTC. As protein: CASSYSAGGYETQYF.

In DNA, the CDR3 is TGCAGTGCTAGTTCCGGACAGGGTCGGATGCGGCCCCAGCATTTT. Its protein product is CSASSGQGRMRPQHF. This chain uses TRBV20-1 with TRBJ1-5, with 8 positions matching TRBD1. V shed 3 bases and J 9 bases; nucleotides not matched to a gene: 13. The CDR3 runs to 15 residues. Germline CDR1 reads DFQATT; CDR2 reads SNEGSKA (reference sequence).

The rearrangement links TRBV27 to TRBJ2-7; 7 positions agree with TRBD1. From germline, CDR1 is MNHEY and CDR2 SMNVEV (reference sequence). The CDR3 has 13 amino acids. The V gene end was trimmed by 5 bases and the J gene end by 6 bases; junction bases not matched to a gene: 7. In nucleotides, the CDR3 is TGTGCCAGCAGTCGGCTAGAGGGGGCCGAGCAGTACTTC. It codes for CASSRLEGAEQYF.

This chain connects TRBV6-1 to TRBJ2-7, with D uncertain. Germline values: CDR1 MNHNS, CDR2 SASEGT. The CDR3 runs to 10 residues. V lost 11 bases and J 0 bases, leaving 5 bases between the germline ends. CDR3 bases: TGTGCCGTCAACTCCTACGAGCAGTACTTC. Encoded protein: CAVNSYEQYF.